The clone carrying this T cell receptor beta chain appeared many times. The record originates from a study of response to subunit inactivated influenza vaccine. One entry per CDR3 protein results from TCRdb running MiXCR on the RT-PCR reads. The repertoire holds about 520,000 distinct CDR3 sequences, with roughly 7.9% as singletons. This clonotype was obtained from a man between 45 and 75 years old who received an inactivated influenza vaccine. The sample was PBMCs from blood, taken less than 25 months after vaccination.

The DNA of the CDR3 is TGTGCCGCGGGACGGTACCAAGAGACCCAGTACTTC. It specifies CAAGRYQETQYF. The chain joins TRBV28 to TRBJ2-5; the D gene is possibly TRBD2 (6 bases). V lost 11 bases and J lost 0, with 10 bases in between. Germline V CDR1 and CDR2: MDHEN, SYDVKM. This CDR3 spans 12 amino acids. The full variable domain, completed using reference TRBV28 and TRBJ2-5, is DVKVTQSSRYLVKRTGEKVFLECVQDMDHENMFWYRQDPGLGLRLIYFSYDVKMKEKGDIPEGYSVSREKKERFSLILESASTNQTSMYLCAAGRYQETQYFGPGTRLLVL.